Listed below are T cell receptor beta chains from one sample, sequenced in a study of cytomegalovirus exposure and HLA in healthy donors. Clones were sequenced by immunoSEQ multiplex PCR, and TCRdb holds only the in-frame ones, with some missing. The profile shows about 170,000 clones, over 75% of them singletons. The sequenced material came from PBMCs. These receptors all come from a male donor in good health and CMV-seronegative. CDR3s include the opening cysteine and the closing phenylalanine or tryptophan. The order of the fields is D gene, J gene, clone size, V gene, CDR3 protein, CDR3 DNA. D genes are given only for firm matches. Only some rows state a clone size, as once, few, many or a class for expanded clones.

- | TRBJ2-7 | - | TRBV19 | CASSRTVVFSYEQYF | TGTGCCAGTAGTAGGACAGTAGTATTCTCCTACGAGCAGTACTTC
- | TRBJ2-5 | - | TRBV7-9 | CASSLYALAYQETQYF | TGTGCCAGCAGCTTATACGCCCTAGCATACCAAGAGACCCAGTACTTC
TRBD2 | TRBJ2-5 | once | TRBV30 | CAWSRTSRETQYF | TGTGCCTGGTCCCGGACTAGCCGGGAGACCCAGTACTTC
- | TRBJ1-2 | - | TRBV5-4 | CASRTGGGGIGYTF | TGTGCCAGCAGGACGGGGGGCGGGGGGATCGGCTACACCTTC
- | TRBJ2-4 | - | TRBV29-1 | CSAHTNLAKNIQYF | TGCAGCGCCCACACGAATCTAGCCAAAAACATTCAGTACTTC
- | TRBJ1-2 | - | TRBV30 | CAGQQITNYGYTF | TGTGCCGGTCAACAGATAACTAACTATGGCTACACCTTC
- | TRBJ1-6 | - | TRBV9 | CASSAEDRYNSPLHF | TGTGCCAGCAGCGCCGAGGACAGATATAATTCACCCCTCCACTTT
- | TRBJ2-3 | - | TRBV19 | CASSVRAFRADTQYF | TGTGCCAGTAGTGTCAGGGCTTTTAGGGCAGATACGCAGTATTTT
TRBD1 | TRBJ2-7 | - | TRBV19 | CASGQGISYEQYF | TGTGCCAGCGGACAGGGGATCTCCTACGAGCAGTACTTC
- | TRBJ2-7 | few | TRBV7-9 | CASSLYRANEQYF | TGTGCCAGCAGCTTATACAGGGCCAACGAGCAGTACTTC
TRBD1 | TRBJ1-3 | - | TRBV4-3 | CASSPATGGASGNTIYF | TGCGCCAGCAGCCCGGCGACAGGGGGCGCTTCTGGAAACACCATATATTTT
- | TRBJ1-2 | - | TRBV19 | CASRLQQRGAGLGYTF | TGTGCCAGTAGACTACAACAACGTGGGGCCGGCCTAGGCTACACCTTC
TRBD1 | TRBJ2-5 | - | TRBV27 | CASSSLTGGSQETQYF | TGTGCCAGCAGCTCCCTGACAGGGGGAAGCCAAGAGACCCAGTACTTC
TRBD1 | TRBJ1-2 | - | TRBV7-9 | CASSLNRGKGYGYTF | TGTGCCAGCAGCTTGAACAGGGGAAAAGGCTATGGCTACACCTTC
TRBD2 | TRBJ2-5 | - | TRBV4-1 | CASSQDRAAGGWAETQYF | TGCGCCAGCAGCCAAGATAGGGCCGCGGGGGGTTGGGCAGAGACCCAGTACTTC
- | TRBJ2-7 | - | TRBV5-1 | CASSLDAGPSSYEQYF | TGCGCCAGCAGCTTGGATGCGGGCCCTAGCTCCTACGAGCAGTACTTC
TRBD1 | TRBJ1-4 | - | TRBV11-2 | CASRKTGVFLTNEKLFF | TGTGCCAGCAGAAAGACAGGGGTTTTCTTGACTAATGAAAAACTGTTTTTT
- | TRBJ2-7 | - | TRBV4-1 | CASKGERGSGYEQYF | TGCGCCAGCAAAGGAGAACGGGGGTCTGGCTACGAGCAGTACTTC
- | TRBJ1-2 | - | TRBV7-2 | CASSLEYRAGGYTF | TGTGCCAGCAGCTTAGAGTACAGGGCCGGTGGCTACACCTTC
TRBD1 | TRBJ1-2 | - | TRBV5-4 | CASSPSGTGPSNYGYTF | TGTGCCAGCAGCCCCTCCGGGACAGGGCCGAGCAACTATGGCTACACCTTC
- | TRBJ2-7 | - | TRBV29-1 | CSVVGAGIYEQYF | TGCAGCGTTGTCGGGGCGGGGATTTACGAGCAGTACTTC
TRBD1 | TRBJ2-2 | - | TRBV29-1 | CSVAGTGGSTDTGELFF | TGCAGCGTCGCCGGGACAGGGGGCTCAACGGACACCGGGGAGCTGTTTTTT
TRBD1 | TRBJ2-5 | - | TRBV19 | CASSMPGTGWETQYF | TGTGCCAGTAGTATGCCCGGGACAGGGTGGGAGACCCAGTACTTC
- | TRBJ1-2 | - | TRBV10-3 | CAISEAGTNYGYTF | TGTGCCATCAGTGAGGCAGGGACTAACTATGGCTACACCTTC
TRBD1 | TRBJ2-7 | - | TRBV6-1 | CASSRQGIEQYF | TGTGCCAGCAGTAGACAGGGGATCGAGCAGTACTTC
- | TRBJ2-3 | - | TRBV5-4 | CASNLGGDTQYF | TGTGCCAGCAACCTGGGGGGAGATACGCAGTATTTT
TRBD1 | TRBJ1-6 | few | TRBV2 | CASRNGQGPQSPLHF | TGTGCCAGCAGAAACGGACAGGGACCACAGTCACCCCTCCACTTT
- | TRBJ1-4 | - | TRBV9 | CASSVYGGINEKLFF | TGTGCCAGCAGCGTATATGGAGGGATTAATGAAAAACTGTTTTTT
- | TRBJ1-5 | - | TRBV27 | CASSIASGQPQHF | TGTGCCAGCAGTATCGCTAGCGGTCAGCCCCAGCATTTT
TRBD1 | TRBJ1-2 | few | TRBV2 | CASSDTPGGTGYGYTF | TGTGCCAGCAGTGATACCCCAGGGGGAACCGGCTATGGCTACACCTTC
- | TRBJ1-5 | - | TRBV5-1 | CASSLGTSSNQPQHF | TGCGCCAGCAGCCTCGGGACATCTAGCAATCAGCCCCAGCATTTT
- | TRBJ1-2 | - | TRBV18 | CASSPPRQGSYYGYTF | TGTGCCAGCTCACCACCGAGGCAGGGGAGCTACTATGGCTACACCTTC
TRBD2 | TRBJ2-5 | - | TRBV13 | CASSPRLAGGKETQYF | TGTGCCAGCAGCCCCAGACTAGCGGGGGGGAAAGAGACCCAGTACTTC
- | TRBJ2-3 | - | TRBV4-3 | CASSAPGSSTDTQYF | TGCGCCAGCAGCGCCCCGGGGTCTAGCACAGATACGCAGTATTTT
- | TRBJ2-3 | - | TRBV7-8 | CASSFAQGSTDTQYF | TGTGCCAGCAGCTTTGCTCAGGGGAGCACAGATACGCAGTATTTT
- | TRBJ1-6 | few | TRBV4-3 | CASSQYNSYNSPLHF | TGCGCCAGCAGCCAATACAACTCCTATAATTCACCCCTCCACTTT
TRBD1 | TRBJ2-1 | - | TRBV15 | CATSREQGSYNEQFF | TGTGCCACCAGCAGAGAACAGGGGTCCTACAATGAGCAGTTCTTC
- | TRBJ1-2 | - | TRBV7-8 | CASSLSRTVYGYTF | TGTGCCAGCAGCTTATCTAGGACAGTCTATGGCTACACCTTC
- | TRBJ2-5 | - | TRBV30 | CAWSVPGMGETQYF | TGTGCCTGGAGTGTACCGGGGATGGGCGAGACCCAGTACTTC
- | TRBJ2-3 | - | TRBV6-1 | CASSETQGHTPADTQYF | TGTGCCAGCAGTGAAACCCAGGGCCATACCCCCGCCGATACGCAGTATTTT
- | TRBJ2-5 | - | TRBV30 | CAWSRVGGAQETQYF | TGTGCCTGGAGCCGCGTGGGGGGGGCCCAAGAGACCCAGTACTTC
TRBD1 | TRBJ1-2 | once | TRBV7-8 | CASRSQGDYGYTF | TGTGCCAGCAGGTCTCAGGGGGACTATGGCTACACCTTC
TRBD1 | TRBJ2-2 | - | TRBV2 | CASSLGTVNTGELFF | TGTGCCAGCAGTTTGGGGACAGTTAACACCGGGGAGCTGTTTTTT
TRBD1 | TRBJ1-4 | once | TRBV7-2 | CASSLRGQGRTNEKLFF | TGTGCCAGCAGCCTACGGGGACAGGGAAGGACTAATGAAAAACTGTTTTTT
- | TRBJ2-2 | - | TRBV6-1 | CASSEGQNTGELFF | TGTGCCAGCAGTGAAGGACAGAACACCGGGGAGCTGTTTTTT
- | TRBJ1-3 | - | TRBV10-3 | CAISEGSYYSGNTIYF | TGTGCCATCAGTGAGGGCTCCTACTACTCTGGAAACACCATATATTTT
- | TRBJ2-3 | once | TRBV29-1 | CSVVGPAGTQYF | TGCAGCGTTGTGGGGCCTGCGGGGACGCAGTATTTT
- | TRBJ1-1 | - | TRBV9 | CASSRGVSETEAFF | TGTGCCAGCTCCCGGGGGGTCTCAGAAACTGAAGCTTTCTTT
- | TRBJ1-2 | - | TRBV9 | CASTPGGGYGYTF | TGTGCCAGCACGCCCGGGGGGGGCTATGGCTACACCTTC